This section outlines one TCR beta chain sequence together with its context. The target antigen is unknown. This entry is derived from a study of T cells after yellow fever vaccination. Findings of the study overall: Contamination of FACS-sorted repertoires by abundant clonotypes from the bulk population could occur. Post-booster reappearance was seen for most primary-vaccination clones (about 95% CD4, around 90% CD8). Weaker, the secondary response peaked sooner, at day 5 versus 15.

Synthesis of TCR cDNA relied on 5'RACE template switching, which attached a universal primer site and UMIs. TCRdb used MiXCR to reprocess the 5' RACE reads, holding one entry per CDR3 protein. This table has about 400,000 distinct CDR3 sequences, approximately 6% appearing once. V was clipped by 5 bases and J by 6 bases, with 16 bases between them. The CDR3 totals 14 residues. Germline CDR1 reads DFQATT; CDR2 reads SNEGSKA (reference sequence). The material sequenced was PBMCs, taken 5 days after the yellow fever booster vaccination. V usage is TRBV20-1 and J usage is TRBJ1-4; a weak D match, TRBD1 (6 bases). The clonotype originates from a young man who received the YFV17D yellow fever vaccine. CDR3 sequence reads: CSAQFGGADEKLFF. DNA of the CDR3: TGCAGTGCTCAGTTCGGGGGGGCCGATGAAAAACTGTTTTTT.